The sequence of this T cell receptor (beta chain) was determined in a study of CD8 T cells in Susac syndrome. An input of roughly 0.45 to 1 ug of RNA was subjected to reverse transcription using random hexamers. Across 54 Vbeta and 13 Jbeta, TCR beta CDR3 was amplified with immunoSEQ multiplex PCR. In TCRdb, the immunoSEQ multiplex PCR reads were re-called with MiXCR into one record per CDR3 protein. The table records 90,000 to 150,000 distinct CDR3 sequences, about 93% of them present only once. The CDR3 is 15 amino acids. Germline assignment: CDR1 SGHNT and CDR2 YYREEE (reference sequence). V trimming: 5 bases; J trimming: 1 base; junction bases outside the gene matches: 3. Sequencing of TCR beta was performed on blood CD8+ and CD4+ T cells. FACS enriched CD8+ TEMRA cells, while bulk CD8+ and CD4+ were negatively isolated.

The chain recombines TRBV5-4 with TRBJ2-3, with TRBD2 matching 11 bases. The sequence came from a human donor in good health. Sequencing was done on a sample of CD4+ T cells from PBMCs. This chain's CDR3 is CASRLSGRGTDTQYF. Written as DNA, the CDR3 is TGTGCCAGCAGGCTTAGCGGGAGGGGCACAGATACGCAGTATTTT. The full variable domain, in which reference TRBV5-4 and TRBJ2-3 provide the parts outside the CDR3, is ETGVTQSPTHLIKTRGQQVTLRCSSQSGHNTVSWYQQALGQGPQFIFQYYREEENGRGNFPPRFSGLQFPNYSSELNVNALELDDSALYLCASRLSGRGTDTQYFGPGTRLTVL.